This T cell receptor beta chain was profiled in a study of blood T cell repertoires in COVID-19. TCRdb keeps only in-frame clones here, not all; method: immunoSEQ multiplex PCR. The sample has about 57,000 clones, roughly four fifths seen once; the top ten hold roughly 8%. Per the germline V gene, CDR1 is MDHEN and CDR2 is SYDVKM. The V end lost 9 bases, the J end lost 4 bases, and 12 bases lay between the germline ends. The CDR3 runs 13 residues. The sample consisted of peripheral blood. The clonotype was recovered from an elderly woman with acute or convalescent COVID-19. This chain links TRBV28 with TRBJ2-2; D ambiguous. In DNA, the CDR3 is TGTGCCAGTCGGAGAGGTGGCACCGGGGAGCTGTTTTTT. It is translated as CASRRGGTGELFF.